This T cell receptor beta chain came from a study of blood T cell repertoires in COVID-19. Overall study context: Sites across the United States, Italy and Spain contributed samples from acute and convalescent COVID-19. Sources were T cells, B-cell-depleted T cells, or PBMCs; the material itself was cDNA or gDNA.

Trimming took 1 base from V and 2 from J; bases not matched to a gene: 4. This CDR3 is built from 15 residues. Germline CDR1 is SGHTA and CDR2 is FQGNSA. In the original workflow: Reference gene primer amplification gave estimated nucleated cell counts. This table comes from immunoSEQ multiplex PCR, and its TCRdb copy is limited to in-frame clones, with some not included. Clone size and V and J calls were adopted from that table, with D and trimming inferred from the DNA. The sample lists 220,000 or so clones; roughly 80% were seen once. The clonotype originates from a woman of 80 years or more with COVID-19, enrolled during active disease. J is TRBJ2-7 and V is TRBV7-2; TRBD2 aligns across 8 bases. The sequenced sample consisted of peripheral blood. CDR3 sequence reads: CASSLGAGGPYEQYF. The CDR3 region has the DNA TGTGCCAGCAGCTTAGGTGCGGGAGGTCCCTACGAGCAGTACTTC.